The T cell receptor (beta chain) described here comes from a study of early T cells in non-severe SARS-CoV-2 infection (dated by TCRdb to about 2021). The study in broad terms: TCR sequencing used bulk RNA from unsorted whole blood, so alpha and beta chains could not be paired.

Libraries were constructed by 5' RACE. The instrument was a NextSeq 500. The TCR library protocol attached unique molecular identifiers to individual cDNA molecules to correct for sequencing error and PCR bias. TCR alpha and beta chains were both sequenced, and the abundances of alpha and beta sequences in each sample were closely correlated with each other. The paper's data handling went like this. Decombinator V4 was used to annotate the V gene, J gene and CDR3 of the TCR sequences. TCRs were defined as expanded if a significant change between any two time points was detected under a Poisson model with p below 0.0001. TCR abundances were normalised to the total number of TCRs sequenced per sample and were expressed as counts per million. TRAV1-2 paired with TRAJ12, TRAJ20 or TRAJ33 defined MAIT TCRs, while TRAV10 paired with TRAJ18 defined iNKT TCRs. VDJdb, accessed 1 November 2021, was searched for CMV, EBV and SARS-CoV-2 annotated TCRs, with TCRs annotated for multiple antigens excluded. Through fastp at Q25 and MiXCR, TCRdb rebuilt clones from the public reads, retaining in-frame beta chains. When rows share a CDR3 protein, they turn into one entry using the most common DNA and genes. The V and J calls come from TCRdb's annotation, not from the publication. This sample is represented by tens of thousands of distinct CDR3 sequences; 10% of them were singletons. Roughly 4.8% of the sample is taken by the ten largest.

The study was a case-control design nested within a healthcare worker cohort in London, UK, with weekly nasopharyngeal swab PCR tests and blood sampling. Healthcare workers were recruited during the week of the UK lockdown, between 23 and 31 March 2020, and followed weekly for up to 16 weeks. Based on the germline V gene, the CDR1 and CDR2 sequences are SGHRS and YFSETQ. There are 12 amino acids in the CDR3, from cysteine to phenylalanine inclusive. The retained sequence is limited to the CDR3, 36 bases, with the frame set at the first base. V was cut back by 0 bases and J by 8 bases, leaving a gap of 8 bases between them. About this clonotype itself: The antigen it recognizes is unknown. This may stem from a read error, because a much larger clone lies one nucleotide away.

The paper's findings and limits, for the study overall: VDJdb matching was skewed toward anti-spike CD8 responses and likely underestimated virus-specific expansions by missing private and CD4 specificities.

This receptor chain uses TRBV5-1 and TRBJ1-2; no confident D gene assignment can be made. The sample consisted of whole blood. This receptor was obtained from an adult who was a healthcare worker with PCR-confirmed SARS-CoV-2 infection or an uninfected control (not recorded which). The CDR3 sequence is CASSLESPGYTF. The DNA is as follows: TGCGCCAGCAGCTTGGAGTCGCCGGGCTACACCTTC.